This passage covers 27 T cell receptor beta chains from one sample sequenced in a study of blood T cells in healthy people across ages. The use of a sample-barcoded 5' primer and a J-beta primer mix characterized a second PCR of about 6 to 11 cycles. TCRdb re-called the 5' RACE reads with MiXCR, one entry per CDR3 protein. The data contain around 800,000 distinct CDR3 sequences, around a quarter of them singletons. These same records also appear under a second study, on T cells of mothers and their children.

The sample consisted of blood. The receptors derive from a boy under 18 in good health.

This clonotype was seen more than once but under ten times. This chain uses TRBV5-1 with TRBJ2-2; D is perhaps TRBD1 or TRBD2 (5 bases each). Germline V gives CDR1 SGHRS, CDR2 YFSETQ. The CDR3 consists of 16 residues. With 2 bases removed from V and 4 bases from J, the gap between germline ends came to 15 bases. CDR3 DNA sequence: TGCGCCAGCAGCTTACTCGGGACCCATGCCACCGGGGAGCTGTTTTTT. Encoded protein: CASSLLGTHATGELFF.

This clonotype has only a few counts. This sequence joins TRBV28 and TRBJ2-7; D uncertain. Trimming took off 4 bases at V and 3 bases at J, with 7 bases between the two ends. Germline CDR1 MDHEN, CDR2 SYDVKM. There are 12 residues in the CDR3. CDR3 in DNA: TGTGCCAGCAGTTCCCCCTTCTACGAGCAGTACTTC. This gives the protein CASSSPFYEQYF.

This clonotype was picked up a small number of times. This chain uses TRBV28 with TRBJ1-4, with 12 bases matching TRBD1. V lost 6 bases and J lost 8; bases outside the gene matches: 7. Germline CDR1 is MDHEN and CDR2 is SYDVKM. The CDR3 spans 15 residues. The CDR3 sequence is CASRPGTGGGEKLFF. Here the CDR3 DNA reads TGTGCCAGCAGGCCCGGGACAGGGGGCGGCGAAAAACTGTTTTTT.

This rearrangement joins TRBV10-3 to TRBJ2-1; 9 bases line up with TRBD1. CDR3 length: 14 residues. CDR1 and CDR2 from the germline V gene are ENHRY and SYGVKD. J was trimmed by 7 bases and V by 6 bases; bases with no gene match: 7. CDR3 in amino acids: CAIRPGQGRNEQFF. CDR3 bases: TGTGCCATCAGACCGGGACAGGGCCGGAATGAGCAGTTCTTC.

The chain combines TRBV4-1 with TRBJ2-7, with TRBD1 matching 9 bases. Germline-derived CDR1 and CDR2 are MGHRA and YSYEKL. Unmatched junction bases numbered 11, after V lost 3 bases and J lost 5 bases. The CDR3 loop spans 16 amino acids. The DNA for the CDR3 is TGCGCCAGCAGCCAGGATGGGGGGACAGGGAAACACGAGCAGTACTTC. This translates into CASSQDGGTGKHEQYF.

The rearrangement uses TRBV27 and TRBJ2-1, with TRBD1 as a possible D gene (6 bases). The germline V and J ends were trimmed by 7 bases and 5 bases, with 18 bases remaining between them. The germline V gene has CDR1 MNHEY and CDR2 SMNVEV (reference sequence). CDR3 size: 15 residues. The CDR3 here is CASTLGASDDNEQFF. The CDR3 nucleotides read TGTGCCAGCACCCTGGGGGCTAGTGACGACAATGAGCAGTTCTTC.

The table lists this clonotype with many counts. The chain joins TRBV5-1 to TRBJ2-5; D is possibly TRBD1 or TRBD2 (6 bases each). The CDR3 totals 14 residues. CDR1 and CDR2 from the germline V gene are SGHRS and YFSETQ. V was trimmed by 3 bases and J by 2 bases, leaving 11 bases between them. CDR3 protein: CASSSEGGQETQYF. The CDR3 DNA sequence: TGCGCCAGCAGCTCGGAGGGGGGACAAGAGACCCAGTACTTC.

This clonotype was observed a few times. The genes are TRBV2 and TRBJ2-2; possible D gene TRBD2, 5 bases. Per the germline V gene, CDR1 is SNHLY and CDR2 is FYNNEI. This CDR3 is 11 amino acids long. Trimming cost V 11 bases and J 6 bases, with 10 bases left between them. CDR3 sequence (DNA): TGTGCCTGGGAGCTTCCCGGGGAGCTGTTTTTT. This gives the protein CAWELPGELFF.

This clonotype was observed a handful of times. The gene calls are TRBV28 and TRBJ2-3; a possible D gene is TRBD2 (6 bases). The CDR3 runs to 14 residues. The V gene's germline CDR1 is MDHEN and CDR2 SYDVKM. V was cut by 3 bases and J by 6 bases, with 13 bases left in between. This CDR3 is CASSLGDGSDTQYF. The CDR3 nucleotides read TGTGCCAGCAGTTTGGGGGACGGGAGTGATACGCAGTATTTT.

The chain recombines TRBV6-4 with TRBJ2-1; TRBD2 is a possible D gene (5 bases). Looked up from germline, CDR1 is MRHNA and CDR2 is SNTAGT. Trimming left V 0 bases short and J 0 bases short, with 9 bases between. CDR3 length: 16 amino acids. The DNA for the CDR3 is TGTGCCAGCAGTGACTCACCGGGGTTCTCCTACAATGAGCAGTTCTTC. Amino acid sequence: CASSDSPGFSYNEQFF.

This rearrangement joins TRBV7-9 to TRBJ2-3; no clear D gene. The CDR3 is made up of 15 amino acids. Between the trimmed V and J ends, which lost 7 bases and 2 bases, there was a span of 16 bases. Germline V gene data show CDR1 as SEHNR and CDR2 as FQNEAQ (reference sequence). The CDR3 DNA sequence: TGTGCCAGCACCTCTTACTCGACAACCACAGATACGCAGTATTTT. Translated: CASTSYSTTTDTQYF.

This clonotype was observed a handful of times. J is TRBJ1-4 and V is TRBV5-1; D may be TRBD1 (6 bases). The germline gives CDR1 SGHRS, CDR2 YFSETQ. CDR3 size: 15 residues. With 2 bases removed from V and 7 bases from J, the gap between germline ends came to 15 bases. DNA for the CDR3: TGCGCCAGCAGCTTAACAGGGACGACTGGTGAAAAACTGTTTTTT. Its protein product is CASSLTGTTGEKLFF.

This clonotype was seen only a few times. The chain uses TRBV11-1 and TRBJ2-5, with a weak D call TRBD1 (7 bases). The CDR3 covers 14 residues. Germline lookup yields CDR1 SGHAT and CDR2 FQDESV (reference sequence). Trimming removed 6 bases at V and 5 bases at J, with 16 bases between. The CDR3 is CASRIGGGSETQYF. The CDR3 bases are TGTGCCAGCAGAATAGGAGGGGGCAGTGAGACCCAGTACTTC.

This clonotype was found many times. One end of the junction fails to match germline, which may point to a read error. J is TRBJ2-5 and V is TRBV5-1; 7 bases are shared with TRBD1. This CDR3 comprises 14 residues. The germline V gene has CDR1 SGHRS and CDR2 YFSETQ. The CDR3 DNA reads as TGTGCCAGCAGTTTAGCCGGGACAGAAGAGACCCAGTACTTC. Translation gives CASSLAGTEETQYF.

This chain joins TRBV30 and TRBJ2-7, with TRBD1 matching over 7 bases. The DNA end is a closer match to TRBJ2-5, so the J assignment may be wrong. The CDR3 contains 14 residues. The germline V gene has CDR1 GTSNPN and CDR2 SVGIG (reference sequence). As DNA, the CDR3 is TGTGCCTGGAGTGTACAGGGGCGCAGAGAGACCCAGTACTTC. Amino acids: CAWSVQGRRETQYF.

The V and J genes are TRBV30 and TRBJ1-2; tentatively, D is TRBD1 (5 bases). V gave up 2 bases and J gave up 5 bases, with 12 bases separating them. Germline V gene data show CDR1 as GTSNPN and CDR2 as SVGIG (reference sequence). The length of the CDR3 is 13 residues. DNA for the CDR3: TGTGCCTGGAGTCCGGCAGGGTATTATGGCTACACCTTC. Translating it yields CAWSPAGYYGYTF.

The chain carries TRBV7-9 and TRBJ2-7, with 7 bases aligning to TRBD1. This CDR3 is 15 amino acids long. CDR1 is SEHNR and CDR2 is FQNEAQ in the germline V gene (reference sequence). V gave up 5 bases and J gave up 4 bases; unmatched junction bases: 11. CDR3 sequence reads: CASSIDRDSDYEQYF. The CDR3 DNA sequence: TGTGCCAGCAGCATTGACCGGGACAGCGATTACGAGCAGTACTTC. Based on the CDR3 plus reference TRBV7-9 and TRBJ2-7, the full variable domain is DTGVSQNPRHKITKRGQNVTFRCDPISEHNRLYWYRQTLGQGPEFLTYFQNEAQLEKSRLLSDRFSAERPKGSFSTLEIQRTEQGDSAMYLCASSIDRDSDYEQYFGPGTRLTVT.

The rearrangement joins TRBV6-1 to TRBJ1-1, with 7 bases aligning to TRBD1. CDR3 length: 12 residues. The junction had 9 bases not matched to a gene; V was cut back by 10 bases and J by 7 bases. Germline values: CDR1 MNHNS, CDR2 SASEGT. The CDR3 DNA is TGTGCCATAGTCCGGGACAGAGTTGAAGCTTTCTTT. This encodes CAIVRDRVEAFF.

This clonotype has only a few counts. J is TRBJ2-5 and V is TRBV19, with no clear D. The V gene lost 9 bases and the J gene lost 7 bases, with 21 bases spanning the gap. CDR3 length: 14 amino acids. The germline V gene has CDR1 LNHDA and CDR2 SQIVND (reference sequence). CDR3 sequence reads: CASTESGAGRTQYF. The CDR3 DNA sequence: TGTGCCAGCACCGAGTCCGGAGCCGGAAGGACCCAGTACTTC.

This clonotype occurred a few times. This chain uses TRBV7-3 with TRBJ2-6; no reliable D call. V was pared by 3 bases and J by 4 bases, with 13 bases between. This CDR3 is built from 16 residues. Germline V gives CDR1 SGHTA, CDR2 FQGTGA. DNA of the CDR3: TGTGCCAGCAGCTTTAGACCGGTCGAAGGGGCCAACGTCCTGACTTTC. This sequence encodes CASSFRPVEGANVLTF.

The chain has TRBV5-1 and TRBJ2-5, with TRBD2 identical over 12 bases. The tail of the sequence fits TRBJ2-1 better, so the J call may be wrong. Germline V gene lookup returns CDR1 SGHRS and CDR2 YFSETQ. This CDR3 has 16 amino acids. The CDR3 is CASSLDPGLAGNEQFF. Written as DNA, the CDR3 is TGCGCCAGCAGCTTGGATCCGGGACTAGCGGGTAATGAGCAGTTCTTC.

The chain employs TRBV29-1 and TRBJ2-5; D is unclear. The CDR3 runs 14 residues. V was trimmed by 5 bases and J by 5 bases, leaving 18 bases between them. CDR1 and CDR2 from the germline V gene are SQVTM and ANQGSEA. CDR3 amino acids: CSVSVGAGTETQYF. CDR3 bases: TGCAGCGTTTCCGTAGGAGCCGGCACGGAGACCCAGTACTTC.

V is TRBV6-1 and J is TRBJ2-3; D gene unclear. CDR3 length: 14 amino acids. Germline values: CDR1 MNHNS, CDR2 SASEGT. V lost 1 base to trimming and J lost 4 bases, with 9 bases between them. The CDR3, as DNA: TGTGCCAGCAGTGAAGGGTTTTCGGCAGATACGCAGTATTTT. Translation gives CASSEGFSADTQYF.

This clonotype came up a few times. V is TRBV3-1 and J is TRBJ2-1; D possibly matches TRBD1 or TRBD2 (6 bases each). The V gene's germline CDR1 is LGHDT and CDR2 YNNKEL (reference sequence). V shed 8 bases and J shed 4 bases, with 18 bases lying between them. CDR3 length: 15 residues. As DNA, the CDR3 is TGTGCCAGCGCTAAAGGGGGGACCAGATACAATGAGCAGTTCTTC. It yields the protein CASAKGGTRYNEQFF.

The chain is built from TRBV29-1 and TRBJ2-5; the match to TRBD2 covers 10 bases. In germline, CDR1 is SQVTM, CDR2 ANQGSEA. The V and J ends lost 6 bases and 5 bases, in that order; junction bases with no gene match: 12. The CDR3 loop spans 15 amino acids. The CDR3 loop is CSVGTGTSVIETQYF. The CDR3 DNA follows: TGCAGCGTCGGTACCGGGACTAGCGTGATCGAGACCCAGTACTTC.

This clonotype has a handful of counts. The chain combines TRBV24-1 with TRBJ2-5, with a weak D call TRBD2 (5 bases). The better agreement between TRBJ2-1 and the DNA end casts doubt on the J call. CDR1 and CDR2 from the germline V gene are KGHDR and SFDVKD. The CDR3 is 15 amino acids. This CDR3 reads CATSDSHGTYNEQFF. As DNA, the CDR3 is TGTGCCACCAGTGATTCCCACGGGACCTACAATGAGCAGTTCTTC.

This clonotype showed up just a few times. This chain connects TRBV10-3 to TRBJ1-1; the match to TRBD1 covers 8 bases. CDR1 is ENHRY and CDR2 is SYGVKD in the germline V gene. V was clipped by 9 bases and J by 3 bases; unmatched bases: 12. The CDR3 runs 15 residues. CDR3 nucleotides: TGTGCCATACATAGCACAGGGGGTCTGGACACTGAAGCTTTCTTT. It specifies CAIHSTGGLDTEAFF.